Shown below are 7 T cell receptor beta chains from a single sample sequenced in a study of T-cell reconstitution after alpha-beta-depleted transplantation in children. As it was prepared, the TCRbeta library received unique molecular identifiers. Using its own MiXCR run on the PCR reads, TCRdb lists one record per CDR3 protein. The sample lists around 340,000 distinct CDR3 sequences; about an eighth were seen once. Source: PBMCs, taken from the stem cell graft. All receptors come from a human donor who donated a stem cell graft to a child with Fanconi anemia.

In this sample, this clonotype turned up a few times. This rearrangement joins TRBV12-3 or TRBV12-4 to TRBJ2-1, with 7 bases lining up with TRBD1. CDR3 length: 14 residues. With V trimmed by 5 bases and J by 6 bases, 7 bases remained unmatched. CDR3 DNA sequence: TGTGCCAGCAGTCGACAGGGTAGGCGCAATGAGCAGTTCTTC. Its translation is CASSRQGRRNEQFF.

The V call is TRBV6-2 or TRBV6-3, the J call TRBJ1-1; possibly TRBD1 for D (5 bases). Deletions cut 2 bases from V and 3 bases from J, with 10 bases between. Germline V gene data show CDR1 as MNHEY and CDR2 as SVGEGT. The CDR3 loop spans 14 amino acids. The DNA of the CDR3 is TGTGCCAGCAGTTACCGTCAGGGTGACACTGAAGCTTTCTTT. It encodes CASSYRQGDTEAFF.

This clonotype showed up just a few times. This chain connects TRBV6-2 or TRBV6-3 to TRBJ1-5, with 7 bases that match TRBD1. Per germline, CDR1 MNHEY and CDR2 SVGEGT. With 6 bases clipped from V and 0 bases from J, the junction kept 14 bases outside the gene matches. This CDR3 has 18 residues. The CDR3: CASSVTKGGTYSNQPQHF. DNA of the CDR3: TGTGCCAGCAGCGTAACGAAAGGGGGCACCTATAGCAATCAGCCCCAGCATTTT.

This clonotype was seen a handful of times. The chain is built from TRBV14 and TRBJ2-5; 9 nucleotides agree with TRBD2. There are 15 residues in the CDR3. The germline gives CDR1 SGHDN, CDR2 FVKESK. V lost 4 bases to trimming and J lost 4 bases; unmatched junction nucleotides: 7. In nucleotides, the CDR3 is TGTGCCAGCAGCCGGGGGACTAGCTGGGCAGAGACCCAGTACTTC. Encoded protein: CASSRGTSWAETQYF. Together with reference TRBV14 and TRBJ2-5, the CDR3 gives the full variable domain: EAGVTQFPSHSVIEKGQTVTLRCDPISGHDNLYWYRRVMGKEIKFLLHFVKESKQDESGMPNNRFLAERTGGTYSTLKVQPAELEDSGVYFCASSRGTSWAETQYFGPGTRLLVL.

This clonotype was seen a handful of times. The gene calls are TRBV27 and TRBJ2-7, with 11 bases aligning to TRBD1. CDR1 is MNHEY, CDR2 SMNVEV, per germline (reference sequence). This CDR3 region has 15 residues. The junction had 4 bases not matched to a gene; V was cut back by 4 bases and J by 2 bases. In DNA, the CDR3 is TGTGCCAGCAGTTCAGGGACAGGGGGTGCCTACGAGCAGTACTTC. Translating gives CASSSGTGGAYEQYF.

A few counts support this clonotype. The chain has TRBV29-1 and TRBJ2-7, with TRBD1 identical over 7 bases. In germline, CDR1 is SQVTM, CDR2 ANQGSEA. The CDR3 sequence is 13 residues long. Germline trimming cut 5 bases from V and 3 bases from J; bases unmatched to any gene: 7. Here the CDR3 DNA reads TGCAGCGTTTTATGGACAGGACACTACGAGCAGTACTTC. Its protein is CSVLWTGHYEQYF.

This clonotype was recorded at least ten times. The chain combines TRBV5-1 with TRBJ1-1; D not resolved. The length of the CDR3 is 13 residues. The germline CDR1 and CDR2 sequences are SGHRS and YFSETQ. V gave up 0 bases and J gave up 5 bases, with 8 bases separating them. Written as DNA, the CDR3 is TGCGCCAGCAGCTTGGCCGAGGCAACTGAAGCTTTCTTT. This translates into CASSLAEATEAFF.